The 4 T cell receptor beta chains below were found in one sample sequenced in a study of blood T cell repertoires in COVID-19. Sequencing was performed with immunoSEQ multiplex PCR; in TCRdb, only in-frame clones are kept and a portion is missing. This repertoire shows 180,000 or so clones, about 85% found once; its top ten account for around 5.2%. The source material was peripheral blood. The source is a woman of 80 years or more with acute or convalescent COVID-19.

This chain joins TRBV7-9 and TRBJ2-1, with D possibly matching TRBD2 (5 bases). Trimming cost V 5 bases and J 5 bases, with 16 bases left between them. The CDR3 spans 15 residues. Germline V gene sequence: CDR1 SEHNR, CDR2 FQNEAQ (reference sequence). CDR3 sequence reads: CASSLETNLNNEQFF. DNA of the CDR3: TGTGCCAGCAGCCTCGAGACTAACTTAAACAATGAGCAGTTCTTC.

V gene TRBV6-5 combines with J gene TRBJ2-1, with 8 bases fitting TRBD2. The germline gives CDR1 MNHEY, CDR2 SVGAGI. The CDR3 is 13 residues long. Trimming cost V 0 bases and J 16 bases; bases outside gene matches: 8. CDR3 nucleotide sequence: TGTGCCAGCAGTTACTCACCGGGACTAGAGATTTTCTTC. It codes for CASSYSPGLEIFF.

The V and J genes are TRBV5-1 and TRBJ2-3; D is uncertain. The V end lost 1 base, the J end lost 3 bases, and 9 bases lay between the germline ends. Germline CDR1 and CDR2: SGHRS and YFSETQ. This CDR3 comprises 14 residues. This CDR3 is CASSLTVKTDTQYF. For the CDR3, the DNA is TGCGCCAGCAGCTTGACAGTTAAAACAGATACGCAGTATTTT.

The chain uses TRBV2 and TRBJ1-1; possibly TRBD1 for D (5 bases). CDR3 size: 14 residues. Germline lookup yields CDR1 SNHLY and CDR2 FYNNEI. Trimming took 8 bases from V and 0 from J, leaving 13 bases between them. CDR3 sequence (DNA): TGTGCCAGCGGGGGGGACGGGATGAACACTGAAGCTTTCTTT. It specifies CASGGDGMNTEAFF.